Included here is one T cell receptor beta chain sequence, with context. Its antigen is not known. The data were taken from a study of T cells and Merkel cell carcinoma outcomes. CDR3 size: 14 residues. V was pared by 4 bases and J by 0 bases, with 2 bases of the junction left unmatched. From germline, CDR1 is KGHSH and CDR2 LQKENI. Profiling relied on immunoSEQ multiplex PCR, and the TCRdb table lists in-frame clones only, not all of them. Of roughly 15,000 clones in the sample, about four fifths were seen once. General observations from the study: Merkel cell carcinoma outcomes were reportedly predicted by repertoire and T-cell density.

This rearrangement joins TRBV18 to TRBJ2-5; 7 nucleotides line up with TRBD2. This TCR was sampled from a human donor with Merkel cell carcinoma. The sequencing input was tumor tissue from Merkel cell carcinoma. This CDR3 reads CASSLGTNQETQYF. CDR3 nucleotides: TGTGCCAGCTCACTAGGGACTAACCAAGAGACCCAGTACTTC. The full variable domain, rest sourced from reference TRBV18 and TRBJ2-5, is NAGVMQNPRHLVRRRGQEARLRCSPMKGHSHVYWYRQLPEEGLKFMVYLQKENIIDESGMPKERFSAEFPKEGPSILRIQQVVRGDSAAYFCASSLGTNQETQYFGPGTRLLVL.